A single TCR beta chain is shown here with its context. What it recognizes is unknown. TCRbeta CDR3 was sequenced at survey depth with template counts. The table came from immunoSEQ multiplex PCR; TCRdb's copy has only in-frame clones and leaves some out. The repertoire consists of roughly 42,000 clones, with more than 90% occurring once and the leading ten covering roughly 3.8%. This entry comes from a study of tissue T cells after allogeneic stem cell transplantation. Overall study: A handful of GVHD patients had recipient-origin PBMCs collected before transplant.

This CDR3 comprises 13 residues. Trimming shortened V by 4 bases and J by 8 bases, and 15 bases separated the two germline ends. Germline CDR1 is SGDLS and CDR2 is YYNGEE. Notes on the study in general: Shared clones across patients were few; motif clustering revealed tissue-specific shared signatures. Blood and spleen captured only part of the tissue TCR repertoire.

The source is a woman between 35 and 70 years old who later had graft-versus-host disease after an allogeneic stem cell transplant. Sequencing was performed on blood, taken before transplantation. The V and J genes are TRBV9 and TRBJ1-1; perhaps TRBD1 as D (6 bases). The CDR3 DNA is TGTGCCAGCAGCCCCGCGGCAGGACAGGAAGCTTTCTTT. It encodes CASSPAAGQEAFF.